The present TCR beta chain was sequenced within a study of T-cell reconstitution after alpha-beta-depleted transplantation in children. Unique molecular identifiers were incorporated when the TCRbeta library was constructed. TCRdb itself ran the PCR reads through MiXCR, one entry per CDR3 protein. The sample records under 350,000 distinct CDR3 sequences, about a tenth being singletons. This clonotype has more than one count but fewer than ten. J gave up 4 bases and V 3 bases, and 3 bases lay outside the gene matches. The CDR3 is 14 amino acids. Germline V gene data show CDR1 as SGDLS and CDR2 as YYNGEE.

The starting material was PBMCs from the stem cell graft donor, obtained from the stem cell graft. The chain employs TRBV9 and TRBJ2-5; TRBD1 matches at 10 bases. The source of this sequence is a human donor who donated a stem cell graft to a child with SCID. The CDR3 loop reads CASSADRGRETQYF. The CDR3 DNA is TGTGCCAGCAGCGCTGACAGGGGGCGAGAGACCCAGTACTTC.